This T cell receptor beta chain emerged from a study of blood T cell repertoires in COVID-19 (dated by TCRdb to 2020 to 2022). For the wider study: Collaborator samples came from the United States, Italy and Spain and covered acute and convalescent phases of COVID-19. Where available, HLA class I and class II types were obtained from metadata supplied by the sample provider rather than from assay-based typing. The dataset comprised deeply sampled blood TCRbeta repertoires from subjects exposed to, actively infected with, or recovered from COVID-19. The samples were drawn from the first 160 participants of the ongoing ImmuneRACE study and from some 1,300 subjects provided by 6 global collaborators. Nearly every sample came with metadata listing a de-identified subject ID, COVID-19 status, age in years and sex. The prospective study material was composed of cDNA or gDNA derived from T cells, B-cell-depleted T cells, or PBMCs. The repertoires were made available in a free public database intended to serve as a resource for research on the immune response to SARS-CoV-2.

TCRbeta CDR3 regions were amplified from genomic DNA by means of the immunoSEQ Assay, a bias-controlled multiplex PCR. The source study handled its data this way. The number of nucleated cells in each sample was estimated from the amplification of reference gene primers within the assay. Sequence reads were collapsed and filtered to measure the absolute abundance of every unique TCRbeta CDR3 rearrangement. For each sample, productive Simpson clonality was calculated as the square root of Simpson's diversity index over productive rearrangements. Held by TCRdb, this immuneACCESS table contains in-frame sequences only and omits some clones. Under half of the omission traces to an unresolved V gene where checked; the cause of the rest is unknown. From that table come the V and J calls and clone size; the DNA was used to work out D and trimming. This sample has about 130,000 clones in its table, and around 86% of those were observed once. Of the sample, 15% to 20% is held by the ten largest clones.

Points on this clone: Its antigen specificity is not known. Per-base qualities were not stored, and no clone one base away is much larger.

The investigation overall reported the following: The amount of clinical and demographic metadata varied by source and participant and was provided uncurated.

There are 15 amino acids in the CDR3, from cysteine to phenylalanine inclusive. Only the CDR3 part of the read is kept: 45 bases, read in frame from the first base. From a lookup of the germline V gene, CDR1 and CDR2 are WSHSY and SAAADI. Trimming takes 4 bases off V and 7 bases off J; junction bases not matched to a gene: 8. Enrolling through a virtual design, the prospective study's participants ranged in age from roughly 18 to 95 years and lived across 24 United States geographic areas. In the prospective study, cohorts were assigned on the basis of participant-reported clinical history obtained from a screening survey and a study questionnaire. For ImmuneRACE Cohort 3, a participant was defined as recovered based on two consecutive negative NP/OP PCR tests, clearance by a healthcare professional, or resolution of symptoms. Mobile phlebotomists in the prospective study collected whole blood, serum and a nasopharyngeal or oropharyngeal swab from every participant. Additional blood draws and questionnaires over an approximately 2-month period could optionally be provided by prospective study participants. Before DNA extraction, blood samples from the prospective study were shipped at room temperature or frozen.

The TCR comes from a man aged 25-45 years who had recovered from COVID-19. This chain joins TRBV10-2 to TRBJ2-1, and TRBD2 aligns with 9 junction nucleotides. Sequenced: PBMCs or T cells enriched from blood (not recorded which). In nucleotide form, the sequence is TGCGCCAGCAGTGTCGGGCTAGCGGGGTTGAATGAGCAGTTCTTC. This translates into CASSVGLAGLNEQFF.